This T cell receptor (beta chain) came from a study of siplizumab effects on memory and regulatory T cells. As for this clone: The antigen is not known.

Using immunoSEQ multiplex PCR, the repertoire was profiled, and TCRdb retains in-frame clones only, with some absent. Of some 65,000 clones listed, approximately 88% were seen once; the top ten hold 1.7%. Broader study findings: Siplizumab cultures yielded proliferating Tregs whose suppressive function was not confirmed. Memory cells seemed less diverse than naive T cells, which also seemed major contributors to the alloresponse. Siplizumab produced a significant drop in alloreactive sequences attributable to unstimulated CD4+ memory cells.

This CDR3 is built from 17 residues. Trimming removed 3 bases from V and 1 base from J; junction bases left unmatched: 11. Germline assignment: CDR1 MDHEN and CDR2 SYDVKM. This TCR derives from a human donor in good health. This chain joins TRBV28 and TRBJ1-1; TRBD1 matches at 7 bases. Input material: Tregs sorted from blood. This chain's CDR3 is CASSFGPGGMGNTEAFF. In DNA form, the CDR3 reads TGTGCCAGCAGTTTTGGACCAGGGGGAATGGGGAACACTGAAGCTTTCTTT.